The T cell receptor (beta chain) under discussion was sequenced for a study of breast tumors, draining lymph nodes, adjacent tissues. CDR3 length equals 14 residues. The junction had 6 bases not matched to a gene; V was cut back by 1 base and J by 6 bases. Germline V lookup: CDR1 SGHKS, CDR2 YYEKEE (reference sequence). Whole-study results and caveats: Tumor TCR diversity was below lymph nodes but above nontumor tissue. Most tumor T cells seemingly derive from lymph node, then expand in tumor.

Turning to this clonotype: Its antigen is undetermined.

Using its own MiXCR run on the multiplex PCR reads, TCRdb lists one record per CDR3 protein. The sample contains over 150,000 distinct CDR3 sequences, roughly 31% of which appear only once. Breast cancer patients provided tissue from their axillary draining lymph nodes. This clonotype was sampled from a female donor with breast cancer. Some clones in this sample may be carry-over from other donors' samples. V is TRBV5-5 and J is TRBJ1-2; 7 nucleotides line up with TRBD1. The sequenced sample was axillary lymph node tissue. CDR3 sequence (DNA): TGTGCCAGCAGCTTGAACAGGGGAATGGATGGCTACACCTTC. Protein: CASSLNRGMDGYTF.